The clone carrying this TCR beta chain showed up many times. The method was immunoSEQ multiplex PCR; TCRdb's version includes in-frame clones alone and lacks a portion of them. Here the sample spans about 89,000 clones, more than 65% being singletons. The sample is drawn from a study of blood T cell repertoires in COVID-19. Sequencing was carried out using peripheral blood. The source of this sequence is a man aged 65 to 79 with COVID-19, enrolled during active disease.

The CDR3 DNA reads TGTGCCAGCAGCCCCCTCCCCGCGGGGGTTTACGAGCAGTACTTC. Translated, it gives CASSPLPAGVYEQYF. V and J are TRBV27 and TRBJ2-7, with 7 bases identical to TRBD2. CDR1 is MNHEY and CDR2 is SMNVEV in the germline V gene (reference sequence). J gave up 4 bases and V 6 bases, and 12 bases lay outside the gene matches. This CDR3 is 15 amino acids long.